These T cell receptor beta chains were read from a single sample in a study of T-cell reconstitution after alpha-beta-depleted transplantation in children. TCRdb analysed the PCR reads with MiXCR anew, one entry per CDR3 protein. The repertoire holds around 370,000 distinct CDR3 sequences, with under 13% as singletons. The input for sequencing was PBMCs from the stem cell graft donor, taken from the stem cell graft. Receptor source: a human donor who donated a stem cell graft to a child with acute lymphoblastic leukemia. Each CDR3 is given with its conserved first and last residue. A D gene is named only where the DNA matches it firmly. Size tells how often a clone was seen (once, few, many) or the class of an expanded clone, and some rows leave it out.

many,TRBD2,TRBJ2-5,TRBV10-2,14,TGCGCCAGCAGTGACCTAGCGGCCCAAGAGACCCAGTACTTC,CASSDLAAQETQYF
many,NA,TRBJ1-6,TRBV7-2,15,TGTGCCAGCAGCTTAGCCGGACAATATAATTCACCCCTCCACTTT,CASSLAGQYNSPLHF
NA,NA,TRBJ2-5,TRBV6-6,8,TGTGCCGTTGGGGGGCCGTACTTC,CAVGGPYF
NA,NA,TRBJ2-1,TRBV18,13,TGTGCCAGCTCACCCCAGCGAAGCAATGAGCAGTTCTTC,CASSPQRSNEQFF
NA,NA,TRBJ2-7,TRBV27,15,TGTGCCAGCAGTTTGAGGCAGGGTGATATGTACGAGCAGTACTTC,CASSLRQGDMYEQYF
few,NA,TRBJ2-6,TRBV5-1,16,TGCGCCAGCAGCTTGCTGGAGGGCTCTGGGGCCAACGTCCTGACTTTC,CASSLLEGSGANVLTF
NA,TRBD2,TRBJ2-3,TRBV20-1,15,TGCAGTGCTAGAGATCGGGGGGGAAGGACAGATACGCAGTATTTT,CSARDRGGRTDTQYF
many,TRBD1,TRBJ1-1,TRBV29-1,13,TGCAGCGTTGACGGGACAGGGATGACTGAAGCTTTCTTT,CSVDGTGMTEAFF
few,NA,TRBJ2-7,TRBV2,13,TGTGCCAGCACCGTTGGCCCTGTCTACGAGCAGTACTTC,CASTVGPVYEQYF
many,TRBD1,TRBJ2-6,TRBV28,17,TGTGCCACCAAGACAGGGGCAATCAACTCTGGGGCCAACGTCCTGACTTTC,CATKTGAINSGANVLTF
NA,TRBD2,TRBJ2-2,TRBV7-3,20,TGTGCCAGCTCGGTTACGGGACTAGCGGGAGAAACCCTGAACACCGGGGAGCTGTTTTTT,CASSVTGLAGETLNTGELFF
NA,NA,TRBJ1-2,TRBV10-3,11,TGTGCCAGCAGTGATTCGGGGCCTCTTACCTTC,CASSDSGPLTF
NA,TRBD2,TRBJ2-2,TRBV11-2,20,TGTGCCAGCAGCTTAGTTCCTAGCGGGAGACCCGGGAGGAACACCGGGGAGCTGTTTTTT,CASSLVPSGRPGRNTGELFF
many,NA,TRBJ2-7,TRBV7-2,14,TGTGCCAGCAGCTTTGAGGCCAGCTCCTACGAGCAGTACTTC,CASSFEASSYEQYF
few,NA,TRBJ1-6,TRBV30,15,TGTGCCTGGAGTGTGAGGGGGATCTATAATTCACCCCTCCACTTT,CAWSVRGIYNSPLHF
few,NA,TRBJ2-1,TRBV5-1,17,TGCGCCAGCAGCTACAGGGTAATTAAGAGCTCCTACAATGAGCAGTTCTTC,CASSYRVIKSSYNEQFF
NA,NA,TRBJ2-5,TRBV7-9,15,TGTGCCAGCAGCTTTGGGGGCGGTGAGCAAGAGACCCAGTACTTC,CASSFGGGEQETQYF
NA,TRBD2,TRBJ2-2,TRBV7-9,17,TGTGCAGACTTCTCCGGGACTAGCGGGACAAGCACCGGGGAGCTGTTTTTT,CADFSGTSGTSTGELFF
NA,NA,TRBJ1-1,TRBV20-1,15,TGCAGTGCTAGAGAGCGGGGTCGGGGGAACACTGAAGCTTTCTTT,CSARERGRGNTEAFF
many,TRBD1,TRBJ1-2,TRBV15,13,TGTGCCACCAGTAAAGACAGGGTAGGAGGCTACACCTTC,CATSKDRVGGYTF
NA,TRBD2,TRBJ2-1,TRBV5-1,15,TGCGCCAGCAGCTCGTCGACTAGCTCCTACAATGACCAGTTCTTC,CASSSSTSSYNDQFF
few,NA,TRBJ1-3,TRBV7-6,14,TGTGCCAGCAGCCCCTCAAAACCGGGAAACACCATATATTTT,CASSPSKPGNTIYF
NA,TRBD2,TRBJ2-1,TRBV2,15,TGTGCCAGCAGTGAATGGTCAAGCGGGAGTAACGAGCAGTTCTTC,CASSEWSSGSNEQFF
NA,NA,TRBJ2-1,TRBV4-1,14,TGCGCCAGCAGCTTTCGGCGGGGAGACAATGAGCAGTTCTTC,CASSFRRGDNEQFF
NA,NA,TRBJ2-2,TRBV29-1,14,TGCAGCGTTGCGCTGAGATCGAACACCGGGGAGCTGTTTTTT,CSVALRSNTGELFF
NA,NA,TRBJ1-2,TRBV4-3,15,TGCGCCAGCAGCCAAGATCGGTCGGGGTTATGGGGCTACACCTTC,CASSQDRSGLWGYTF
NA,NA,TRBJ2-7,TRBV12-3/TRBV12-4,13,TGTGCCAGCAGTTTGCGACTCCTTCCCGAGCAGTACTTC,CASSLRLLPEQYF
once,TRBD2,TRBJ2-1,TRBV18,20,TGTGCCAGCTCACCCCCACTGGGGACTTGGACTAGCGGGAAAAGGGGTGAGCAGTTCTTC,CASSPPLGTWTSGKRGEQFF